The T cell receptor beta chain described here comes from a study of blood T cell repertoires in COVID-19. Overall study: The United States, Italy and Spain provided the acute and convalescent COVID-19 samples. The cDNA or gDNA used as material had been derived from T cells, B-cell-depleted T cells, or PBMCs.

In the original processing: Amplification of reference gene primers provided the estimated nucleated cell counts. Generated by immunoSEQ multiplex PCR, the TCRdb table keeps only in-frame clones and is missing some. That table furnishes V, J and clone size, whereas the DNA furnished D and trimming. The table has about 330,000 clones, approximately 88% seen once. Sequencing input: peripheral blood. This TCR was sampled from a woman in her forties or fifties with active or convalescent COVID-19.

CDR3 coding DNA: TGTGCCAGAAGCCCGGGAGGGGCCGACGGGCCCCAGCATTTT. Translated: CARSPGGADGPQHF. This chain connects TRBV6-9 to TRBJ1-5; the D gene is possibly TRBD1 (5 bases). V was clipped by 9 bases and J by 9 bases, with 21 bases between them. Germline V lookup: CDR1 MNHGY, CDR2 SVAAGI. The CDR3 spans 14 residues.